The present T cell receptor beta chain was sequenced within a study of blood T cell repertoires in COVID-19. About the study: PBMCs, B-cell-depleted T cells, or T cells were the source of the cDNA or gDNA that made up the material.

Enrolled through a virtual design, the participants were between about 18 and 100 years of age and came from approximately 25 US areas. Cohort allocation depended upon clinical history that participants reported. CDR3 size: 15 residues. V trimming: 8 bases; J trimming: 3 bases; junction bases outside the gene matches: 11. Germline V gives CDR1 LNHDA, CDR2 SQIVND (reference sequence). Authors' data handling: Nucleated cell number was recorded as an estimate derived from reference gene primer amplification. Repertoires were generated with immunoSEQ multiplex PCR, while TCRdb's copy carries only in-frame clones and drops some. V, J and clone size were drawn from that table, and D and trimming were deduced from the DNA. This repertoire shows approximately 490,000 clones, approximately 86% found once; its top ten account for 0.65% to 0.9%.

The chain couples TRBV19 to TRBJ1-2; 8 bases line up with TRBD1. Sequences were obtained from PBMCs or T cells enriched from blood (not recorded which). The TCR comes from a woman aged 18-30 years who had recovered from COVID-19. The CDR3 DNA reads TGTGCCAGTCGCCTCCCCGGGACAGGACACTATGGCTACACCTTC. It codes for CASRLPGTGHYGYTF.